The source of this T cell receptor (beta chain) is a study of cytomegalovirus exposure and HLA in healthy donors (dated 2017 in TCRdb). For the wider study: An earlier analysis of some 620 of the donors reported 276 Gb of sequence data and 95 million to 130 million unique TCR beta sequences obtained from around 170 million T cells. Of the roughly 400 genotyped donors, over 70% fell in the genetic ancestry cluster associated with self-reported Caucasian donors. To predict cytomegalovirus infection status, the study brought together high-throughput TCR immunosequencing, statistical association of individual TCRs with disease status, and machine learning. The aim of the study was to test whether cataloging public T cell receptors could identify signatures of past pathogen exposure. Because of strong linkage in the cohort, 4 to 6 DR-DQ haplotypes were treated as single units for association and clustering. Typing coverage differed by locus: A, B, C, DRB1 and DQB1 were typed in roughly 629-630 donors, DQA1 in 500 to 550, DPA1 in roughly 590, and DPB1 in approximately 450. Among almost 400 genotyped donors of the cohort, an average of 235,054 unique TCR beta nucleotide sequences were sequenced per donor, roughly a sixth of them non-productive. The T cell repertoires of 666 subjects were profiled by immunosequencing and related to cytomegalovirus serostatus. In a later analysis, previously published TCR beta repertoires from several hundred donors were re-analyzed and high-resolution HLA genotyping was added so that TCR occurrence patterns could be studied. Donor age, sex, ethnicity and CMV serostatus were compiled alongside the repertoire data. Every repertoire in the discovery cohort had been generated on one and the same sequencing platform. Along with the roughly 670-subject first cohort, a separate validation cohort of over a hundred different subjects was used. In the later analysis, no new phenotypic data were used to find candidate immune exposures; instead, reliance was placed on TCR beta sequences and their occurrence across donors. An early release covering 550 to 650 HLA-typed donors comprised 300 to 350 gigabases of sequencing data and 85 million to 100 million unique TCR sequences. A later genetic analysis took genome-wide SNP genotypes for about 60% of the roughly 670 donors and used that subset as a discovery cohort. An earlier analysis of 500 to 650 of the donors applied high-throughput TCR beta sequencing to assess whether each TCR beta V gene segment acted as functional or pseudogenic. HLA typing included class I and class II loci at four-digit resolution.

Libraries were constructed by the immunoSEQ multiplex PCR assay. The multiplex PCR relied on a mix of 60 forward primers for TCR Vbeta segments and 13 reverse primers for TCR Jbeta segments. A multiplex PCR assay on genomic DNA amplified the CDR3 region of rearranged TCR beta genes. The Illumina HiSeq System was used to sequence the amplified TCR beta libraries as 87-base-pair reads. Turning to the authors' computational methods: A later analysis counted about 76 million unique TCR beta chains across the roughly 700 repertoires, and roughly 11 million of these chains were shared by at least two donors. Raw reads were error-corrected and collapsed into unique sequences by a nearest-neighbor algorithm in which closely related sequences were merged to remove PCR and sequencing errors. CDR3 sequences were aligned to IMGT reference sequences to assign V, D and J gene segments. For a sequence to be retained, a match of at least six nucleotides to both a V gene segment and a J gene segment was required. A rearrangement counted as productive if the CDR3 had no stop codons and remained in frame with V and J, and every other rearrangement counted as non-productive. CDR3 was defined by IMGT convention, running from the second conserved V-encoded cysteine to the conserved J-encoded phenylalanine. In an earlier analysis of approximately 500 of the donors, sequences lacking an unambiguous match to a single V gene segment were excluded. An earlier analysis of some 610 of the donors called V segments functional above 56.7% productive rearrangements and segregating when the between-donor standard deviation exceeded 5%. To diagnose cytomegalovirus status from the catalog of TCR beta chain sequences, a statistical classification framework was built. In a later analysis, V and J genes were assigned by comparing TCR nucleotide sequences against IMGT/GENE-DB human TR gene sequences. The TCRdist pipeline was used in a later analysis to assign CDR3 sequences and most-parsimonious VDJ recombination scenarios. A later analysis defined each TCR beta chain by its CDR3 amino acid sequence plus V-gene family, and excluded reads lacking a unique V-gene family. In a later analysis, 450 to 600 highly shared, low-generation-probability nucleotide sequences were removed to address suspected cross-contamination and a sequencing artifact. In a later analysis, a clonal expansion index was calculated for each public chain from normalized within-repertoire ranks of inferred template counts. A later analysis computed generation probabilities with a VDJ recombination model fitted to out-of-frame rearrangements, and checked the results against IGoR. In a later analysis, TCR-TCR, TCR-HLA and TCR-CMV co-occurrence was scored with hypergeometric tests, and a repertoire-size bias correction was applied to TCR pairs. To estimate false discovery rates, a later analysis permuted the HLA or CMV assignments 20 times. In a later analysis, co-occurring TCRs were grouped with DBSCAN, and TCRdist sequence similarity was added when clustering was performed within HLA-allele-positive subsets. For co-occurrence clustering, repertoires with fewer than 30,000 or more than 120,000 public chains were excluded, along with roughly five repertoires with anomalous nucleotide sharing. This is the immuneACCESS table as TCRdb keeps it, with only in-frame sequences that have V and J called. A part of the clones is gone; compared with another copy, unresolved V genes explain less than half, and the rest is unexplained. V, J and clone size derive from that table, while D and trimming were established from the DNA sequence. The sample table records about 120,000 clones; 60% to 75% of these occur just once. 2.9% of the sample rests with the top ten.

CDR1 SGHRS and CDR2 YFSETQ are derived from the germline V gene. Including the terminal cysteine and phenylalanine, the CDR3 comprises 14 residues. Only the CDR3 portion is preserved as DNA: 42 bases, with reading frame beginning at the first base. Deletion took 0 bases off V and 7 bases off J, with a span of 10 bases between the germline ends. The sample holds a few counts of this clone. Its specific antigen is unknown. No base quality values were provided; no much bigger clone lies one nucleotide off. The paper's findings and limits, for the study overall: A later analysis reported that several top co-occurrence clusters appeared linked to parvovirus B19, influenza, CMV and Epstein-Barr virus. Some IMGT-functional V segments, including TRBV6-2 and TRBV6-3, could not be told apart with the 87-base-pair reads, so those segments were excluded. In a later analysis, HLA-associated TCR beta chains showed more clonal expansion and lower generation probabilities than non-associated chains that were equally common. The authors suggested that the approach could potentially be extended to other disease states and immunological phenotypes. Across donors, most TCR sequences were observed very rarely, whereas some public TCRs were present in many individuals. Because HLA typing was unavailable for some donors at each locus, only the typed subset was used in association tests. An association between a missense DCLRE1C variant and V-gene and J-gene trimming of TCR beta chains was found in a later genetic analysis and replicated in an independent cohort. A further reported finding was that TCR beta sequences accurately predicted the HLA-A and HLA-B alleles for most subjects in the first cohort. In the study, around 150 TCR beta chains were listed as associated with cytomegalovirus. In a later analysis, about 16,000 TCR beta sequences were associated with specific HLA alleles at a false discovery rate of 0.05. Sequencing depth was assumed to be roughly uniform across donors in the presence/absence analyses, though that assumption may not hold. Correlated functional status among segregating V segments might reflect linkage disequilibrium, but an unknown experimental factor could not be ruled out. According to a later analysis, TCR association rates differed among HLA loci, with DRB1 alleles showing the most associated TCRs and HLA-C alleles showing the fewest. Most CMV-associated TCR beta chains appeared to be HLA-restricted in a later analysis, and the HLA associations seemed to be driven largely by CMV exposure. An earlier analysis of several hundred of the donors showed that most TCR beta V segments appeared in productive rearrangements either about 87% or about 30% of the time, which broadly matched IMGT annotations. Cytomegalovirus status was reported to be diagnosed by the classifier with high specificity and sensitivity in both the original and validation cohorts. A cluster of highly shared sequence variants was judged likely to represent a technical artifact of the sequencing pipeline. Compared with the roughly 700-donor mean, donors in an Asian-associated ancestry cluster had fewer N-insertions in productive TCRs, according to a later genetic analysis. Assigning TCR associations to individual alleles was difficult when HLA alleles, especially DR and DQ, strongly co-occurred. In vitro tests confirmed that a few of the cytomegalovirus-associated TCR beta chains recognize cytomegalovirus antigens. Because counts were too low, seventeen rarely observed V segments, including chromosome 9 orphons, were excluded from the earlier analysis of 500 to 700 of the donors. In this cohort, only TCR beta chains were sequenced, and detectable features were limited by the absence of alpha or paired-chain data. CMV serostatus was the only immune exposure information available for the cohort.

The cohort was made up of around 720 healthy bone marrow donors. At the time of sampling, every cohort member was nominally healthy, though immune exposures that went unrecorded were likely present. The donor tested CMV seropositive, placing the donor among the 250 to 350 seropositive members of the cohort. Each donor provided a peripheral blood sample, and peripheral blood mononuclear cells were used for TCR beta sequencing. Genomic DNA was extracted from the blood cell samples with the Qiagen DNeasy Blood Extraction Kit. The sequenced material came from PBMCs. The rearrangement combines TRBV5-1 with TRBJ2-2; the D region possibly corresponds to TRBD1 (6 bases align). The TCR sequence derives from a woman in her forties in good health and CMV-seropositive. The DNA is as follows: TGCGCCAGCAGCTTGGATGGGGGCATCGGGGAGCTGTTTTTT. This encodes CASSLDGGIGELFF.